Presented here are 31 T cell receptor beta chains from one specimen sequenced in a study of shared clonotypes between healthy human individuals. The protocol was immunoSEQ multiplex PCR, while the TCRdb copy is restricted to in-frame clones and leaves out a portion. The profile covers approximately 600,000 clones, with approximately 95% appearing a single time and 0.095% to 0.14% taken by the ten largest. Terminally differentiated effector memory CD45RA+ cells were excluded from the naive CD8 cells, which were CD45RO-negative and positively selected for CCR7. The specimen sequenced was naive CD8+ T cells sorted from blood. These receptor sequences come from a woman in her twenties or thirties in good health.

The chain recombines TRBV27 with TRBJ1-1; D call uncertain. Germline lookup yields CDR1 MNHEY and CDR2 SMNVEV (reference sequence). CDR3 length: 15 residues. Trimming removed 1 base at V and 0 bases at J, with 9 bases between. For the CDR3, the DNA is TGTGCCAGCAGTTTATGGGGAGGATTGAACACTGAAGCTTTCTTT. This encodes CASSLWGGLNTEAFF.

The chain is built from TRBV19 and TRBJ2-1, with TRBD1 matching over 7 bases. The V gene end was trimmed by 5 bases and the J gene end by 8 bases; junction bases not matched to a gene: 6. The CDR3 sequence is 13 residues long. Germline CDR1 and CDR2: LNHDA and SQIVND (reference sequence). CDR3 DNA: TGTGCCAGTAGTTTCGGACAGGTTTATGAGCAGTTCTTC. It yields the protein CASSFGQVYEQFF.

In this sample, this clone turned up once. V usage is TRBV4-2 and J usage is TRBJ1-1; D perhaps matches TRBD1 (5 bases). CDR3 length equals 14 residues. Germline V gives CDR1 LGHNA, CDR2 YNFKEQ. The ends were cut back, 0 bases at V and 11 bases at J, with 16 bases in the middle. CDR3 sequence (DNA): TGTGCCAGCAGCCAAGAACAACAGGCTGAGAAGGCTTTCTTT. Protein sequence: CASSQEQQAEKAFF.

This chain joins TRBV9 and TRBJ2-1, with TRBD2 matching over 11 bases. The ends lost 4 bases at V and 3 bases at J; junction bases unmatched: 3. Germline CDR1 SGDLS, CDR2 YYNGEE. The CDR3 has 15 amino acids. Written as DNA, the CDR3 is TGTGCCAGCAGCACGGGGACTAGCGGCTACAATGAGCAGTTCTTC. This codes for CASSTGTSGYNEQFF.

The CDR3 DNA sequence: TGTGCCAGCAGTCCCTTTGCTCAGGGAGACTATGGCTACACCTTC. As protein: CASSPFAQGDYGYTF. V gene TRBV27 combines with J gene TRBJ1-2; possibly TRBD1 for D (5 bases). The CDR3 spans 15 residues. Per germline, CDR1 MNHEY and CDR2 SMNVEV (reference sequence). The V end lost 5 bases, the J end lost 3 bases, and 16 bases lay between the germline ends.

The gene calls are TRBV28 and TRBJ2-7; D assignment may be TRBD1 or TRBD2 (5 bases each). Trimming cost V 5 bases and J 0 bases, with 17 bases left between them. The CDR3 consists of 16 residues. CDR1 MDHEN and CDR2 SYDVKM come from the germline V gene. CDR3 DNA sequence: TGTGCCAGCAGTCTCCTACGGGCAGGGAGCTCCTACGAGCAGTACTTC. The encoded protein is CASSLLRAGSSYEQYF.

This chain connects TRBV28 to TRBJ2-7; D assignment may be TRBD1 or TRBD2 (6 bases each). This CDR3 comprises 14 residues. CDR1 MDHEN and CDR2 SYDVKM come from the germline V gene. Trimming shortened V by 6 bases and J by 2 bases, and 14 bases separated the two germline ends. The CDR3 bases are TGTGCCAGCAGCTTCGAGGGGGGCCCCTACGAGCAGTACTTC. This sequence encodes CASSFEGGPYEQYF.

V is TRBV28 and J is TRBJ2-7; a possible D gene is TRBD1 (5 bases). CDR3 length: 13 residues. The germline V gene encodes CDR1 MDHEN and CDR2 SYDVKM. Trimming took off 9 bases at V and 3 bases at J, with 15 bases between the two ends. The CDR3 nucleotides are TGTGCCAGTAGCCCTGGGGCAGTCTACGAGCAGTACTTC. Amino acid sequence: CASSPGAVYEQYF.

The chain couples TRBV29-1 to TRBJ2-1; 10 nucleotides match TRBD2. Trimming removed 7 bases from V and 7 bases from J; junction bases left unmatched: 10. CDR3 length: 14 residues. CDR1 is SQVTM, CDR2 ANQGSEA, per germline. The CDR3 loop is CSGEAGGPGNEQFF. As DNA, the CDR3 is TGCAGCGGGGAAGCGGGAGGGCCAGGGAATGAGCAGTTCTTC.

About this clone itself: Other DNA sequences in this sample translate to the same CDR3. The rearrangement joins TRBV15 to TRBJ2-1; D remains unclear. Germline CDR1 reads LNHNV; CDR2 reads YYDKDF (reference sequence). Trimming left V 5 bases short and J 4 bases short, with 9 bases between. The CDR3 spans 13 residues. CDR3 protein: CATSSARYNEQFF. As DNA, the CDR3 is TGTGCCACCAGCTCCGCACGATACAATGAGCAGTTCTTC.

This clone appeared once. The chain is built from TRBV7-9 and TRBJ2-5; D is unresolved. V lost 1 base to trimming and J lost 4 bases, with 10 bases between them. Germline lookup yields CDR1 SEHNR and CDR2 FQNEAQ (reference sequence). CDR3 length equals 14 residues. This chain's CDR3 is CASSLGPRIETQYF. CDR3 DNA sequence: TGTGCCAGCAGCTTAGGCCCCAGGATAGAGACCCAGTACTTC.

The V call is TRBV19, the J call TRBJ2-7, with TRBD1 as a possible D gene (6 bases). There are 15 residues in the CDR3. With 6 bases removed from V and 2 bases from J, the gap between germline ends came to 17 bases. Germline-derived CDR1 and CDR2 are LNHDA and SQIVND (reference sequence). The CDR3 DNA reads TGTGCCAGTAGCGCAGGACAGACCGCGGCCTACGAGCAGTACTTC. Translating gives CASSAGQTAAYEQYF.

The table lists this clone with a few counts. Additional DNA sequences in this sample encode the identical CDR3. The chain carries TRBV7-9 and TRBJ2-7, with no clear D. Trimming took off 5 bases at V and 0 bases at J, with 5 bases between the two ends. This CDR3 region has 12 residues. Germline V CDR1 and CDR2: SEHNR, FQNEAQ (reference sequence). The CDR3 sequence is CASSKDSYEQYF. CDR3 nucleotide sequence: TGTGCCAGCAGCAAGGACTCCTACGAGCAGTACTTC.

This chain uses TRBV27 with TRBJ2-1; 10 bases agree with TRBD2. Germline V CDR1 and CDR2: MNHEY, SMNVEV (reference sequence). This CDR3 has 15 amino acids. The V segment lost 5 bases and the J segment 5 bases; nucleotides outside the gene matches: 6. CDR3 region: CASSQLAGDDNEQFF. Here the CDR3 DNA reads TGTGCCAGCAGTCAGCTAGCGGGAGATGACAATGAGCAGTTCTTC.

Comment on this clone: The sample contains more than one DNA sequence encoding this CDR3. DNA for the CDR3: TGTGCCAGCGGGGTTTACGAGCAGTACTTC. Translated: CASGVYEQYF. The rearrangement joins TRBV6-5 to TRBJ2-7; D is unclear. The CDR3 sequence is 10 residues long. Germline V gene sequence: CDR1 MNHEY, CDR2 SVGAGI. The V and J ends lost 8 bases and 4 bases respectively, with 6 bases between them.

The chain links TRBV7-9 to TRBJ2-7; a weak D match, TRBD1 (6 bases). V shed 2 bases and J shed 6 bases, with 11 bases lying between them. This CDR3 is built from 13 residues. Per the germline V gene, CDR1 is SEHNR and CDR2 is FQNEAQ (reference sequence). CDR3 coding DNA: TGTGCCAGCAGCTTATACAGGGCACCCGAGCAGTACTTC. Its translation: CASSLYRAPEQYF. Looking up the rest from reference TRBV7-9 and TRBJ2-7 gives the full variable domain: DTGVSQNPRHKITKRGQNVTFRCDPISEHNRLYWYRQTLGQGPEFLTYFQNEAQLEKSRLLSDRFSAERPKGSFSTLEIQRTEQGDSAMYLCASSLYRAPEQYFGPGTRLTVT.

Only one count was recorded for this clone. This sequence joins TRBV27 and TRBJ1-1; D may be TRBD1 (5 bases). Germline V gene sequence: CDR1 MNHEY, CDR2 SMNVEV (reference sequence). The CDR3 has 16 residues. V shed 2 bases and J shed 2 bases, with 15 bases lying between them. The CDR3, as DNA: TGTGCCAGCAGTTTACAGGGACCCCGGCCCAACACTGAAGCTTTCTTT. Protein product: CASSLQGPRPNTEAFF.

The chain's CDR3 is CASSPSYYEQYF. CDR3 DNA sequence: TGTGCCAGCAGCCCAAGTTACTACGAGCAGTACTTC. The gene calls are TRBV14 and TRBJ2-5; no firm D call. The J call is in doubt because the DNA end fits TRBJ2-7 better. CDR3 length equals 12 residues. Germline-derived CDR1 and CDR2 are SGHDN and FVKESK.

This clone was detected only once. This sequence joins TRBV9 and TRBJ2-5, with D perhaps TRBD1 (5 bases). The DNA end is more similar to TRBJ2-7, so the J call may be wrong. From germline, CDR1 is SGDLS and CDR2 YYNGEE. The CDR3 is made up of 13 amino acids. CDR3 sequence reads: CASSSGHEDEQYF. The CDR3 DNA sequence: TGTGCCAGCAGCTCCGGACACGAGGACGAGCAGTACTTC.

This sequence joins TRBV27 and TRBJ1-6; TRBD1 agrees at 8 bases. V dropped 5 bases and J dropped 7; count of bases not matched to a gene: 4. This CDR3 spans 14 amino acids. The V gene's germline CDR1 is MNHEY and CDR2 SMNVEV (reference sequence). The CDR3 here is CASSMTGANSPLHF. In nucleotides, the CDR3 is TGTGCCAGCAGTATGACAGGGGCCAATTCACCCCTCCACTTT.

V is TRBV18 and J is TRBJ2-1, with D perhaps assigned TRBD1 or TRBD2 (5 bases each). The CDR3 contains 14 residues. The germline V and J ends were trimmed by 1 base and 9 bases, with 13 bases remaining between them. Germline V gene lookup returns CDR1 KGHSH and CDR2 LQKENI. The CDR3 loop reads CASSPLRGAPEQFF. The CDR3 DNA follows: TGTGCCAGCTCACCACTGAGAGGGGCCCCTGAGCAGTTCTTC.

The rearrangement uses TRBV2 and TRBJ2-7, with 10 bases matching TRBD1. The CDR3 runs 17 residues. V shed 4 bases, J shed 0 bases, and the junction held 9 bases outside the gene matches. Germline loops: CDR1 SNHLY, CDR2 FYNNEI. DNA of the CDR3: TGTGCCAGCAGTGTCGACAGGGGGCCAAGTAGCTCCTACGAGCAGTACTTC. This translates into CASSVDRGPSSSYEQYF.

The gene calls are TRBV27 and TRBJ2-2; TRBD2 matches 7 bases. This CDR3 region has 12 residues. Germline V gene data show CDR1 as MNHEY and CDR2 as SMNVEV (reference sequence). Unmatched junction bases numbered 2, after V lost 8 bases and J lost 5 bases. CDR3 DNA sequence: TGTGCCAGCGGGCGGGGGACCGGGGAGCTGTTTTTT. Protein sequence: CASGRGTGELFF.

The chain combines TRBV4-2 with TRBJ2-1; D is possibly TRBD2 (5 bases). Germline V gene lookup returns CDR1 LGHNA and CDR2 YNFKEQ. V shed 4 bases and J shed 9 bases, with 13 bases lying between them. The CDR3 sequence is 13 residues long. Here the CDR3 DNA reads TGTGCCAGCAGCCCGCTACTAGATCCTGAGCAGTTCTTC. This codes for CASSPLLDPEQFF.

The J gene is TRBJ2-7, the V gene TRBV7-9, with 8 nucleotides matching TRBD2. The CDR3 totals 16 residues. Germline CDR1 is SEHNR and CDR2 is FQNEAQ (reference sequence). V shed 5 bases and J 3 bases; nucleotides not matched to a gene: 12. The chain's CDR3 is CASSQKWSSGDYEQYF. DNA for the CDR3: TGTGCCAGCAGCCAAAAATGGAGTAGCGGGGACTACGAGCAGTACTTC.

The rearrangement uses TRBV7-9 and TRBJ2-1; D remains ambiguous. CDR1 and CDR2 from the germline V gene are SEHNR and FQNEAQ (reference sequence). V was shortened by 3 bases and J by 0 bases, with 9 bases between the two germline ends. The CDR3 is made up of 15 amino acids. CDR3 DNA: TGTGCCAGCAGCTTGGCTCGAAGCTCCTACAATGAGCAGTTCTTC. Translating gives CASSLARSSYNEQFF.

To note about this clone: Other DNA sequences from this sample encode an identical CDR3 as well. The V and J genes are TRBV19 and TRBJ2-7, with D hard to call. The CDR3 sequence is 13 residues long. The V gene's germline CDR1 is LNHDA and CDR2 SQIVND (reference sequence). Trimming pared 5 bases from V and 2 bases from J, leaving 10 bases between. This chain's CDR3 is CASSPRSPYEQYF. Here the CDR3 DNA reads TGTGCCAGTAGTCCAAGGAGCCCCTACGAGCAGTACTTC.

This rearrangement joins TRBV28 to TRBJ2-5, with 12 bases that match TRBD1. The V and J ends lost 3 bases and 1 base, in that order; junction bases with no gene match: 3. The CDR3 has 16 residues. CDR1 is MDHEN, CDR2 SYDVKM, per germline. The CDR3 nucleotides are TGTGCCAGCAGTTTGGGACAGGGGGCGGCCCAAGAGACCCAGTACTTC. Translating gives CASSLGQGAAQETQYF.

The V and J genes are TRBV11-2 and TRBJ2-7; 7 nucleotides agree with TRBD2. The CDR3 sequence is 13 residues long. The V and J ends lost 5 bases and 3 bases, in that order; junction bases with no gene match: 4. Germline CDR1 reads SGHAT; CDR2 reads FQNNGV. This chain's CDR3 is CASSLQRDYEQYF. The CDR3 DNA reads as TGTGCCAGCAGCCTACAGCGGGACTACGAGCAGTACTTC. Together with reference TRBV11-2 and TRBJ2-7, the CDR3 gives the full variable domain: EAGVAQSPRYKIIEKRQSVAFWCNPISGHATLYWYQQILGQGPKLLIQFQNNGVVDDSQLPKDRFSAERLKGVDSTLKIQPAKLEDSAVYLCASSLQRDYEQYFGPGTRLTVT.

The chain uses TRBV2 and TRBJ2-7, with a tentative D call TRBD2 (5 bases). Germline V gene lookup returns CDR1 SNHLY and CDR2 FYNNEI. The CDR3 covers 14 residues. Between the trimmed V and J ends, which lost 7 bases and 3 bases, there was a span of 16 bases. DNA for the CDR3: TGTGCCAGCACCATTGGAGCGGACCGCTACGAGCAGTACTTC. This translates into CASTIGADRYEQYF.

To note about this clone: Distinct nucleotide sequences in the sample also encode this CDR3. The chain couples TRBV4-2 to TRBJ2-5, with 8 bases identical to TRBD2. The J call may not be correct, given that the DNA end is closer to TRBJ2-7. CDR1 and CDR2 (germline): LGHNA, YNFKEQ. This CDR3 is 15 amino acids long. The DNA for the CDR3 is TGTGCCAGCAGCCAAGAGAGCGGGAGCTCCTACGAGCAGTACTTC. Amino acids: CASSQESGSSYEQYF.